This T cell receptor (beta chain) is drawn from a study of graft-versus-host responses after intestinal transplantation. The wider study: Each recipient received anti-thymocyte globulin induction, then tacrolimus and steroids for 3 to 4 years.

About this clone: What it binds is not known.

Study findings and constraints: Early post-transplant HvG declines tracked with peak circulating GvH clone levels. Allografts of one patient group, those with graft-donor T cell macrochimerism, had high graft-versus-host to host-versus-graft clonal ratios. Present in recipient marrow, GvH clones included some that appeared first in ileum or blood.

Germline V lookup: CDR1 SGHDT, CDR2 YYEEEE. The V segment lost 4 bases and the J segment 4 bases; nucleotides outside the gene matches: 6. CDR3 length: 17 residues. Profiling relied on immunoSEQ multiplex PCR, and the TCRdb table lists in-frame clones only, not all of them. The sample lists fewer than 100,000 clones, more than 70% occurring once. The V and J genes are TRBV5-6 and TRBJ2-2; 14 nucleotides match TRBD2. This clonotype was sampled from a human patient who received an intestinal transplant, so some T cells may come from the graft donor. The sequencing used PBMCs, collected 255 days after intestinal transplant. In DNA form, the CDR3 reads TGTGCCAGCAGCACGGGACTAGCGGGGGCCACCACCGGGGAGCTGTTTTTT. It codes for CASSTGLAGATTGELFF.